This TCR beta chain was sequenced during a study of blood T cell repertoires in COVID-19. Study overall: COVID-19 samples from acute and convalescent phases originated in the United States, Italy and Spain.

V shed 5 bases, J shed 0 bases, and the junction held 15 bases outside the gene matches. Germline V gene sequence: CDR1 SGDLS, CDR2 YYNGEE. This CDR3 spans 18 amino acids. Authors' processing steps: The authors estimated nucleated cell counts from reference gene primer amplification. TCRdb's table, derived via immunoSEQ multiplex PCR, lists solely in-frame clones and lacks some. D and trimming were read from the DNA, whereas the V and J calls and clone size are those reported in that table. The sample shows 100,000 to 150,000 clones, around three quarters of them seen only once. Specimen: peripheral blood. This sequence originates from a man in his 60s with active or convalescent COVID-19. The genes are TRBV9 and TRBJ2-3, with 7 bases identical to TRBD2. The CDR3 DNA follows: TGTGCCAGCAGTAGGGCTAGGTCGGGCGGGAGAAGCACAGATACGCAGTATTTT. This translates into CASSRARSGGRSTDTQYF.